This passage covers 3 T cell receptor beta chains from one sample sequenced in a study of OX40 agonist ivuxolimab in advanced cancers. The library relied on the immunoSEQ multiplex PCR assay. The clones in this table, taken by TCRdb from immuneACCESS, are in-frame only. Not every clone is retained; where verified, under half of the shortfall comes from an unresolved V gene, and the cause of the rest is unknown. The sample table contains 70,000 or so clones; only one count was recorded for 90% of them. The ten largest clonotypes hold around 0.5% of the sample. Sequencing used CD4+ or CD8+ T cells sorted from blood, obtained in a trial of the OX40 agonist ivuxolimab. The source of these receptors is an adult with an advanced solid tumor such as melanoma, head and neck, liver or kidney cancer.

This clone was seen once. This chain connects TRBV19 to TRBJ1-1, with unresolved D. This CDR3 is 12 amino acids long. V was cut by 5 bases and J by 7 bases, with 11 bases left in between. Per the germline V gene, CDR1 is LNHDA and CDR2 is SQIVND (reference sequence). CDR3 DNA sequence: TGTGCCAGTAGTCCTCGCTTTGGTGAAGCTTTCTTT. Amino acid sequence: CASSPRFGEAFF.

In its sample, this clone was seen once. The chain has TRBV6-5 and TRBJ2-3; 9 nucleotides align to TRBD1. The J segment lost 5 bases and the V segment lost 4 bases, leaving 7 bases of the junction unmatched. The CDR3 totals 15 residues. Germline V gene sequence: CDR1 MNHEY, CDR2 SVGAGI. The CDR3 bases are TGTGCCAGCAGTTTTATACAGGGGGCTGGAGATACGCAGTATTTT. Protein: CASSFIQGAGDTQYF.

The count of this clone is one. This chain joins TRBV7-6 and TRBJ2-3, with D uncertain. Germline V gene sequence: CDR1 SGHVS, CDR2 FNYEAQ. The CDR3 consists of 12 residues. V lost 1 base and J lost 2, with 1 base in between. CDR3 sequence: CASSLDTDTQYF. The DNA of the CDR3 is TGTGCCAGCAGCTTAGACACAGATACGCAGTATTTT.